The 17 T cell receptor beta chains reported below all come from one sample, sequenced in a study of cytomegalovirus exposure and HLA in healthy donors. Some clones are missing from TCRdb's copy, which holds only in-frame ones; the method was immunoSEQ multiplex PCR. In the table there are roughly 49,000 clones, 94% of which are singletons. The specimen was PBMCs. Source of these receptors: a woman under 30 in good health and CMV-seropositive.

The chain employs TRBV7-8 and TRBJ1-3; 8 bases align to TRBD1. V shed 1 base, J shed 0 bases, and the junction held 5 bases outside the gene matches. CDR3 size: 17 residues. Germline CDR1 is SGHVS and CDR2 is FQNEAQ. The chain's CDR3 is CASSLGAGGHSGNTIYF. Here the CDR3 DNA reads TGTGCCAGCAGCTTAGGGGCAGGGGGCCACTCTGGAAACACCATATATTTT.

This rearrangement joins TRBV10-3 to TRBJ1-1, with D maybe TRBD1 (5 bases). The CDR3 spans 13 residues. Germline loops: CDR1 ENHRY, CDR2 SYGVKD. V lost 3 bases, J lost 4 bases, and 9 bases lay in between. The CDR3 nucleotides are TGTGCCATCAGTGACAGGGCGACCACTGAAGCTTTCTTT. It is translated as CAISDRATTEAFF.

In DNA form, the CDR3 reads TGTGCCAGCAGCTCCACTAGCGGGAGGGCCAATGAGCAGTTCTTC. Translating it yields CASSSTSGRANEQFF. This chain connects TRBV13 to TRBJ2-1; TRBD2 agrees at 13 bases. Germline V gene lookup returns CDR1 PRHDT and CDR2 FYEKMQ (reference sequence). Germline trimming cut 4 bases from V and 6 bases from J; bases unmatched to any gene: 3. This CDR3 spans 15 amino acids.

The chain carries TRBV28 and TRBJ1-2; 10 bases agree with TRBD1. Trimming removed 5 bases from V and 4 bases from J; junction bases left unmatched: 10. Germline loops: CDR1 MDHEN, CDR2 SYDVKM. CDR3 size: 16 residues. The CDR3 region has the DNA TGTGCCAGCAGTCAGACCGGGACAGGGGTGGGCTATGGCTACACCTTC. Encoded protein: CASSQTGTGVGYGYTF.

The rearrangement joins TRBV27 to TRBJ2-1; TRBD2 might be the D (5 bases). V lost 0 bases, J lost 6 bases, and 9 bases lay in between. This CDR3 comprises 14 residues. Germline-derived CDR1 and CDR2 are MNHEY and SMNVEV (reference sequence). The CDR3 loop reads CASSLSLVGNEQFF. In DNA, the CDR3 is TGTGCCAGCAGTTTATCACTAGTCGGCAATGAGCAGTTCTTC.

This clone appeared once. The V call is TRBV5-1, the J call TRBJ1-3, with TRBD1 identical over 7 bases. The CDR3 length is 16 residues. The J segment lost 0 bases and the V segment lost 5 bases, leaving 8 bases of the junction unmatched. Germline assignment: CDR1 SGHRS and CDR2 YFSETQ. This chain's CDR3 is CASSRDSLFSGNTIYF. As DNA, the CDR3 is TGCGCCAGCAGTAGGGACAGTCTCTTCTCTGGAAACACCATATATTTT.

V is TRBV6-1 and J is TRBJ2-1; D is possibly TRBD1 (6 bases). Germline V gives CDR1 MNHNS, CDR2 SASEGT. The germline V and J ends were trimmed by 1 base and 5 bases, with 9 bases remaining between them. The CDR3 has 14 residues. The CDR3 protein is CASSEVGTNNEQFF. CDR3 DNA: TGTGCCAGCAGTGAAGTGGGGACAAACAATGAGCAGTTCTTC.

The V call is TRBV7-9, the J call TRBJ2-2, with 8 nucleotides matching TRBD2. The CDR3 covers 17 residues. J gave up 1 base and V 1 base, and 5 bases lay outside the gene matches. Germline loops: CDR1 SEHNR, CDR2 FQNEAQ (reference sequence). The CDR3 loop is CASSLEVLAGNTGELFF. The CDR3 nucleotides read TGTGCCAGCAGCTTAGAAGTCCTAGCGGGGAACACCGGGGAGCTGTTTTTT.

The CDR3 region has the DNA TGTGCCAGCAGTTTTGACAGGGGAGAAAAACTGTTTTTT. It codes for CASSFDRGEKLFF. The V call is TRBV2, the J call TRBJ1-4; 8 positions agree with TRBD1. J was trimmed by 8 bases and V by 5 bases; bases with no gene match: 4. Per the germline V gene, CDR1 is SNHLY and CDR2 is FYNNEI. The CDR3 covers 13 residues. The full variable domain, with the rest looked up from reference TRBV2 and TRBJ1-4, is EPEVTQTPSHQVTQMGQEVILRCVPISNHLYFYWYRQILGQKVEFLVSFYNNEISEKSEIFDDQFSVERPDGSNFTLKIRSTKLEDSAMYFCASSFDRGEKLFFGSGTQLSVL.

The V call is TRBV30, the J call TRBJ2-7; 10 nucleotides align to TRBD2. V lost 1 base, J lost 4 bases, and 4 bases stayed unmatched. The CDR3 sequence is 14 residues long. Germline CDR1 is GTSNPN and CDR2 is SVGIG (reference sequence). The CDR3 sequence is CAWSGPSGSYEQYF. The CDR3, as DNA: TGTGCCTGGAGTGGTCCTAGCGGGAGTTACGAGCAGTACTTC. The full variable domain, in which reference TRBV30 and TRBJ2-7 provide the parts outside the CDR3, is SQTIHQWPATLVQPVGSPLSLECTVEGTSNPNLYWYRQAAGRGLQLLFYSVGIGQISSEVPQNLSASRPQDRQFILSSKKLLLSDSGFYLCAWSGPSGSYEQYFGPGTRLTVT.

This chain uses TRBV27 with TRBJ1-5; 12 bases fit TRBD1. CDR3 length: 17 amino acids. With 6 bases clipped from V and 2 bases from J, the junction kept 8 bases outside the gene matches. CDR1 is MNHEY, CDR2 SMNVEV, per germline (reference sequence). DNA for the CDR3: TGTGCCAGCAGACCCGGGACAGGGGGCATGGGCAATCAGCCCCAGCATTTT. The encoded protein is CASRPGTGGMGNQPQHF.

V gene TRBV18 combines with J gene TRBJ2-1, with 12 bases matching TRBD2. The trim removed 5 bases at V and 2 bases at J, leaving 1 base unmatched. Germline V gene lookup returns CDR1 KGHSH and CDR2 LQKENI. This CDR3 has 15 residues. The CDR3 protein is CASSGLAGPYNEQFF. In DNA, the CDR3 is TGTGCCAGCTCAGGACTAGCGGGACCCTACAATGAGCAGTTCTTC.

The chain uses TRBV6-5 and TRBJ1-5; possible D gene TRBD1, 5 bases. The CDR3 sequence is 15 residues long. Germline CDR1 is MNHEY and CDR2 is SVGAGI. V was cut by 2 bases and J by 5 bases, with 13 bases left in between. In DNA, the CDR3 is TGTGCCAGCAGTTACCGGAGCGGGGGTGATCAGCCCCAGCATTTT. Protein product: CASSYRSGGDQPQHF.

The CDR3 DNA reads as TGCGCCAGCAGCTTGGATCAGGGGGCGGTTGGCTACACCTTC. Encoded protein: CASSLDQGAVGYTF. This rearrangement joins TRBV5-1 to TRBJ1-2, with 8 bases fitting TRBD1. Germline lookup yields CDR1 SGHRS and CDR2 YFSETQ. The V and J ends lost 0 bases and 7 bases, in that order; junction bases with no gene match: 5. CDR3 size: 14 residues.

The genes are TRBV27 and TRBJ2-1; 7 bases are shared with TRBD1. This CDR3 is built from 14 residues. The germline CDR1 and CDR2 sequences are MNHEY and SMNVEV (reference sequence). V shed 3 bases and J 4 bases; nucleotides not matched to a gene: 3. The CDR3 DNA follows: TGTGCCAGCAGTTTGGGGGACAGTTACAATGAGCAGTTCTTC. Protein: CASSLGDSYNEQFF.

This clone has just one count. The chain employs TRBV11-2 and TRBJ2-2; D call uncertain. This CDR3 has 14 amino acids. CDR1 and CDR2 from the germline V gene are SGHAT and FQNNGV. V lost 0 bases to trimming and J lost 5 bases, with 7 bases between them. CDR3: CASSLDRGTGELFF. CDR3 bases: TGTGCCAGCAGCTTAGATCGCGGTACCGGGGAGCTGTTTTTT.

This clone came up once. The chain uses TRBV5-6 and TRBJ2-7; no reliable D call. The CDR3 covers 12 residues. Trimming removed 4 bases from V and 3 bases from J, with 8 bases in between. Germline-derived CDR1 and CDR2 are SGHDT and YYEEEE. CDR3 in DNA: TGTGCCAGCAGCCGTGACTTCTACGAGCAGTACTTC. Encoded protein: CASSRDFYEQYF.